This paragraph covers one T cell receptor beta chain sequence. Under the authors' procedure: Researchers report that nucleated cell counts were estimated from reference gene primer amplification. The repertoire was sequenced with immunoSEQ multiplex PCR; TCRdb's copy has only in-frame clones and lacks some. V and J calls and clone size follow that table, whereas D and trimming were derived from the DNA. The table lists approximately 200,000 clones, 84% of them singletons. The germline V and J ends were trimmed by 7 bases and 0 bases, with 9 bases remaining between them. The CDR3 loop spans 13 amino acids. CDR1 and CDR2 (germline): MGHDK, SYGVNS. These data belong to a study of blood T cell repertoires in COVID-19. Study summary: Acute and convalescent COVID-19 specimens originated in the United States, Italy and Spain. T cells, B-cell-depleted T cells, or PBMCs provided the cDNA or gDNA that served as material.

The source material was peripheral blood. The chain carries TRBV25-1 and TRBJ1-1; unclear D gene. This sequence was found in a woman aged 55 to 70 with acute or convalescent COVID-19. CDR3 amino acids: CASNNRMNTEAFF. Here the CDR3 DNA reads TGTGCCAGCAATAACAGAATGAACACTGAAGCTTTCTTT.